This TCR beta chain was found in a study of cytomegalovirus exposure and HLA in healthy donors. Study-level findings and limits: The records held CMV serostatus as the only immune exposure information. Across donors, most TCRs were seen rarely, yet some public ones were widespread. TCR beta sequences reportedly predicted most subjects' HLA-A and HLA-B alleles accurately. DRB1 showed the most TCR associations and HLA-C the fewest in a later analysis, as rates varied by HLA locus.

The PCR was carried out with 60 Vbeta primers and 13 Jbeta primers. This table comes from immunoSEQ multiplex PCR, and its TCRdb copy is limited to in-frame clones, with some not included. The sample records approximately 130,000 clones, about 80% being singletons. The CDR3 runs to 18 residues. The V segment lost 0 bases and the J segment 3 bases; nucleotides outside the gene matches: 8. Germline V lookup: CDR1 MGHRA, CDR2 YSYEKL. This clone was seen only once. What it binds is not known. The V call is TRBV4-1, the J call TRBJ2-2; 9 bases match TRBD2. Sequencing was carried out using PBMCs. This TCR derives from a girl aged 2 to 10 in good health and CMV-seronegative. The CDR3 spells CASSQDMVPSGDTGELFF. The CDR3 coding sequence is TGCGCCAGCAGCCAAGATATGGTACCTAGCGGGGACACCGGGGAGCTGTTTTTT.